Listed below are T cell receptor beta chains from one sample, sequenced in a study of cytomegalovirus exposure and HLA in healthy donors. Method: immunoSEQ multiplex PCR; TCRdb's copy keeps in-frame clones and lacks some. The repertoire has about 100,000 clones, roughly 70% of them found once; the top ten carry under 5.5%. The material sequenced was PBMCs. These receptors were taken from a woman younger than 30 in good health and CMV-seropositive. CDR3s leave out the opening cysteine and the closing phenylalanine or tryptophan. Expanded clones are given a class, and other clones once, few, many or no size at all.

ASTEIHGQGYNEQF	TRBV27	TRBJ2-1	.
ASSHRGLNTEAF	TRBV6-5	TRBJ1-1	few
AIKSGQGVLEKLF	TRBV28	TRBJ1-4	.
ASSHGNTEAF	TRBV7-3	TRBJ1-1	.
ATSSGTSGASFRNEQF	TRBV15	TRBJ2-1	few
ASSESAGGIGEQY	TRBV6-1	TRBJ2-7	.
ASSLDRDRVILINEKLF	TRBV7-9	TRBJ1-4	.
ASSLSPDTQY	TRBV11-1	TRBJ2-3	.
SVELAGEGYQETQY	TRBV29-1	TRBJ2-5	few
ASSKRQGSLAKNIQY	TRBV19	TRBJ2-4	.
AWKGPYEQY	TRBV30	TRBJ2-7	.
ASSQGSPGQNIQY	TRBV4-3	TRBJ2-4	.
AIKGRADEKLF	TRBV10-3	TRBJ1-4	.
ASSVVSTGRGSEQF	TRBV9	TRBJ2-1	few
ASSFQRGLAGDTQY	TRBV5-1	TRBJ2-3	few
ASNVLAGDSYEQY	TRBV28	TRBJ2-7	.
ASLERALNEKLF	TRBV2	TRBJ1-4	.
AWSVLRSSYEQY	TRBV30	TRBJ2-7	.
AWRSPKTSVRFNEQF	TRBV30	TRBJ2-1	.
ASKGAEHYGYT	TRBV19	TRBJ1-2	few
ASSLGQGANEKLF	TRBV5-1	TRBJ1-4	.
ASSTGQGALGYT	TRBV7-2	TRBJ1-2	.
ASRPVGGAYEQY	TRBV5-1	TRBJ2-7	.
ASSYGTGNQPQH	TRBV6-5	TRBJ1-5	many
ASSIAGGNQPQH	TRBV19	TRBJ1-5	.
ASSKLTSGSYEQY	TRBV7-9	TRBJ2-7	.
ASSQDGGSVSEAF	TRBV4-1	TRBJ1-1	.
ASSLGTVYSNQPQH	TRBV13	TRBJ1-5	.
ASSLGSYEQY	TRBV7-9	TRBJ2-7	.
ASSHPGTSGLNEQF	TRBV4-2	TRBJ2-1	.
ASRVPGTTYNEQF	TRBV4-1	TRBJ2-1	.
ASSPGLSAGEQY	TRBV4-3	TRBJ2-7	.
SVRDREYYGYT	TRBV29-1	TRBJ1-2	few
ATLTEDTQY	TRBV19	TRBJ2-3	once
ASSREAGNNEQF	TRBV6-1	TRBJ2-1	.
ASSLEAMNTEAF	TRBV7-9	TRBJ1-1	.
ASSQEPPSGGGTGELF	TRBV4-1	TRBJ2-2	.
ASSSGGPEQY	TRBV7-9	TRBJ2-7	.
ASTFRPGNGSIFYEQY	TRBV11-2	TRBJ2-7	.
ASSIQGTGYT	TRBV9	TRBJ1-2	.
ASILMWSDTEAF	TRBV7-9	TRBJ1-1	.